The 13 T cell receptor beta chains below were found in one sample sequenced in a study of T cell changes during pregnancy in multiple sclerosis. Assay: immunoSEQ multiplex PCR; the TCRdb copy retains only in-frame clones and omits some. Among about 80,000 clones listed, around 90% were seen once. Specimen: peripheral blood, collected before pregnancy. The receptors come from a female donor with multiple sclerosis, enrolled in a pregnancy study.

This clone showed up just once. The chain has TRBV7-2 and TRBJ1-1, with no clear D. The CDR3 runs 11 residues. V was trimmed by 5 bases and J by 11 bases, leaving 12 bases between them. The germline CDR1 and CDR2 sequences are SGHTA and FQGNSA. The chain's CDR3 is CASSPFIEAFF. Here the CDR3 DNA reads TGTGCCAGCAGCCCTTTTATAGAGGCTTTCTTT.

This clone came up a few times. This rearrangement joins TRBV16 to TRBJ2-5; TRBD2 is a possible D gene (6 bases). CDR3 size: 13 residues. The ends were cut back, 5 bases at V and 4 bases at J, with 11 bases in the middle. Germline loops: CDR1 KGHSY, CDR2 FQNENV. CDR3 protein: CASSKLGGETQYF. The CDR3 DNA reads as TGTGCCAGCAGCAAACTCGGGGGAGAGACCCAGTACTTC.

This sequence joins TRBV15 and TRBJ1-5; 9 bases are a match to TRBD1. The CDR3 consists of 19 residues. The germline V gene has CDR1 LNHNV and CDR2 YYDKDF (reference sequence). With 5 bases clipped from V and 0 bases from J, the junction kept 14 bases outside the gene matches. CDR3 nucleotides: TGTGCCACCAGCGCTAACACCGGGACAGGGACGTCTAGCAATCAGCCCCAGCATTTT. Amino acid sequence: CATSANTGTGTSSNQPQHF.

The chain joins TRBV6-1 to TRBJ2-2; D is ambiguous. The V gene lost 10 bases and the J gene lost 6 bases, with 12 bases spanning the gap. CDR1 MNHNS and CDR2 SASEGT come from the germline V gene. The CDR3 covers 12 residues. The CDR3: CATTFTAGELFF. CDR3 DNA sequence: TGTGCCACCACCTTTACTGCCGGGGAGCTGTTTTTT.

This clone showed up just a few times. The chain recombines TRBV10-3 with TRBJ2-7, with D possibly TRBD2 on 6 matching bases. Germline CDR1 and CDR2: ENHRY and SYGVKD. CDR3 length: 12 residues. Trimming left V 4 bases short and J 6 bases short, with 10 bases between. This chain's CDR3 is CAISVRGGEQYF. CDR3 coding DNA: TGTGCCATCAGTGTAAGGGGAGGCGAGCAGTACTTC.

As DNA, the CDR3 is TGTGCCATCGGTAATGGAAACACCATATATTTT. Amino acids: CAIGNGNTIYF. This chain links TRBV6-6 with TRBJ1-3; D ambiguous. With 10 bases removed from V and 3 bases from J, the gap between germline ends came to 7 bases. Germline V CDR1 and CDR2: MNHNY, SVGAGI (reference sequence). The CDR3 totals 11 residues.

The rearrangement links TRBV4-2 to TRBJ2-5, with 9 bases fitting TRBD2. Germline CDR1 and CDR2: LGHNA and YNFKEQ. V was pared by 3 bases and J by 5 bases, with 10 bases of the junction left unmatched. The CDR3 spans 16 residues. This chain's CDR3 is CASSQTPGLAGETQYF. The CDR3 DNA reads as TGTGCCAGCAGCCAGACACCGGGACTAGCTGGTGAGACCCAGTACTTC.

The chain couples TRBV10-3 to TRBJ2-3; 7 positions agree with TRBD2. The CDR3 runs 15 residues. Germline CDR1 ENHRY, CDR2 SYGVKD. The ends lost 7 bases at V and 3 bases at J; junction bases unmatched: 10. The CDR3 bases are TGTGCCATCACCCCAGGCGGGAGCGGGACAGATACGCAGTATTTT. It translates to CAITPGGSGTDTQYF.

This clone was observed a single time. The chain couples TRBV30 to TRBJ2-7; 7 nucleotides match TRBD1. CDR1 and CDR2 (germline): GTSNPN, SVGIG (reference sequence). The CDR3 has 13 residues. Trimming took 0 bases from V and 1 from J; bases not matched to a gene: 0. The CDR3 coding sequence is TGTGCCTGGAGTGTGACAGGGTCCTACGAGCAGTACTTC. It translates to CAWSVTGSYEQYF.

This sequence joins TRBV14 and TRBJ2-7; TRBD1 aligns across 7 bases. J was trimmed by 5 bases and V by 0 bases; bases with no gene match: 7. The V gene's germline CDR1 is SGHDN and CDR2 FVKESK. The CDR3 loop spans 15 amino acids. CDR3 sequence reads: CASSQDDRVFDEQYF. Here the CDR3 DNA reads TGTGCCAGCAGCCAAGATGACAGGGTTTTCGACGAGCAGTACTTC.

The chain links TRBV28 to TRBJ1-3, with D possibly TRBD1 on 6 matching bases. The CDR3 extends over 14 amino acids. CDR1 and CDR2 (germline): MDHEN, SYDVKM. V gave up 9 bases and J gave up 4 bases, with 16 bases separating them. CDR3 DNA sequence: TGTGCCAGTCTGGATCAGGGGATCGGAAACACCATATATTTT. Protein: CASLDQGIGNTIYF.

The chain uses TRBV19 and TRBJ2-1; 8 bases line up with TRBD1. The ends lost 6 bases at V and 8 bases at J; junction bases unmatched: 12. The CDR3 consists of 15 residues. Germline CDR1 LNHDA, CDR2 SQIVND (reference sequence). Written as DNA, the CDR3 is TGTGCCAGTAGGATTGGACAGGGCGCCAACCATGAGCAGTTCTTC. Translated, it gives CASRIGQGANHEQFF.

The rearrangement uses TRBV7-2 and TRBJ1-1; a possible D gene is TRBD1 (6 bases). The CDR3 is made up of 15 amino acids. CDR1 and CDR2 (germline): SGHTA, FQGNSA. V lost 0 bases and J 4 bases, leaving 12 bases between the germline ends. DNA of the CDR3: TGTGCCAGCAGCTTAGCTCCTGGACAGACCACTGAAGCTTTCTTT. It codes for CASSLAPGQTTEAFF.